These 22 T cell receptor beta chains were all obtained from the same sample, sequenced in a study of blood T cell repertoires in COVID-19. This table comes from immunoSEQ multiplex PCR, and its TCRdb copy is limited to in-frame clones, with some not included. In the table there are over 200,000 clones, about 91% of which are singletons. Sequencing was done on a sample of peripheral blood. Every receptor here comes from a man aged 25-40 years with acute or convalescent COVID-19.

CDR3 in amino acids: CASSQGPQGTRNTEAFF. The CDR3 nucleotides are TGCGCCAGCAGCCAAGGGCCCCAGGGAACCCGGAACACTGAAGCTTTCTTT. This chain links TRBV4-1 with TRBJ1-1, with D possibly matching TRBD1 (5 bases). Deletions cut 1 base from V and 1 base from J, with 16 bases between. Germline CDR1 reads MGHRA; CDR2 reads YSYEKL. The CDR3 loop spans 17 amino acids.

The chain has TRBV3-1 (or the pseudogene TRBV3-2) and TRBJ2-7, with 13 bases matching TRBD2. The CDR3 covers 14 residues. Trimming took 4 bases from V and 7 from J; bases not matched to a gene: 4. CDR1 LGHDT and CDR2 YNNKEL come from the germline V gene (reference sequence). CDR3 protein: CASSLLAGGPEQYF. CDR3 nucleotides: TGTGCCAGCAGCCTACTAGCGGGGGGGCCTGAGCAGTACTTC.

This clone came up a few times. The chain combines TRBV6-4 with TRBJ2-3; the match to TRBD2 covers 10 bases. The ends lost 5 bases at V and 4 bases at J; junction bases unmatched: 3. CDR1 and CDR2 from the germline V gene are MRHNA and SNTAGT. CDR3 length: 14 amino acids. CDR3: CASSRTSGADTQYF. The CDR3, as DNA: TGTGCCAGCAGTCGGACTAGCGGTGCAGATACGCAGTATTTT.

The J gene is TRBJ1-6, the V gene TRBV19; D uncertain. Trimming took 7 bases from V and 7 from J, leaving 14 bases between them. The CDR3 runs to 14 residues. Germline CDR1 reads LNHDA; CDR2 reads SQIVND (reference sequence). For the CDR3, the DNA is TGTGCCAGTAAAGAGGGAATCCCAAATTCACCCCTCCACTTT. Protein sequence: CASKEGIPNSPLHF.

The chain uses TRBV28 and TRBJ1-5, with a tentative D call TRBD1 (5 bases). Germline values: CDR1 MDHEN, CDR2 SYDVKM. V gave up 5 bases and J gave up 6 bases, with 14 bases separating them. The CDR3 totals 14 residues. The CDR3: CASSPGGGFQPQHF. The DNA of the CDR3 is TGTGCCAGCAGTCCCGGGGGGGGGTTTCAGCCCCAGCATTTT. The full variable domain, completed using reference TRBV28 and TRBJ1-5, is DVKVTQSSRYLVKRTGEKVFLECVQDMDHENMFWYRQDPGLGLRLIYFSYDVKMKEKGDIPEGYSVSREKKERFSLILESASTNQTSMYLCASSPGGGFQPQHFGDGTRLSIL.

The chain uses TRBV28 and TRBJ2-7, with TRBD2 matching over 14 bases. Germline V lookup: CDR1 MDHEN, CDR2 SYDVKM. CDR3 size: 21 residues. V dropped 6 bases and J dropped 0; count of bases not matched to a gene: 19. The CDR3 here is CASSSTGPARTSGRTSYEQYF. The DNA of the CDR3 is TGTGCCAGCAGCTCAACTGGGCCAGCTAGGACTAGCGGGAGGACCTCCTACGAGCAGTACTTC.

The CDR3 region is CASTGTGSQETQYF. The CDR3 region has the DNA TGTGCCAGCACCGGGACAGGGTCGCAAGAGACCCAGTACTTC. The genes are TRBV28 and TRBJ2-5; 9 bases fit TRBD1. There are 14 residues in the CDR3. V shed 7 bases, J shed 2 bases, and the junction held 5 bases outside the gene matches. Per germline, CDR1 MDHEN and CDR2 SYDVKM.

The CDR3 DNA reads TGTGCCAGCAGCTTAACATCTGATTACCAAGAGACCCAGTACTTC. Amino acid sequence: CASSLTSDYQETQYF. The rearrangement joins TRBV7-9 to TRBJ2-5; no definite D call. V lost 2 bases to trimming and J lost 0 bases, with 10 bases between them. Germline V CDR1 and CDR2: SEHNR, FQNEAQ (reference sequence). The CDR3 covers 15 residues. The variable domain in full, completed from reference TRBV7-9 and TRBJ2-5, reads DTGVSQNPRHKITKRGQNVTFRCDPISEHNRLYWYRQTLGQGPEFLTYFQNEAQLEKSRLLSDRFSAERPKGSFSTLEIQRTEQGDSAMYLCASSLTSDYQETQYFGPGTRLLVL.

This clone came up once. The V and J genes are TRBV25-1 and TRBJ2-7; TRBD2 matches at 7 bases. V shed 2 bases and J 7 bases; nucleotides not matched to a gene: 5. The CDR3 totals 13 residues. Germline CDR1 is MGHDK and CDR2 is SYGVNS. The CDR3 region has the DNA TGTGCCAGCAGTGAACGAGTGGGGGGGGAGCAGTACTTC. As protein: CASSERVGGEQYF.

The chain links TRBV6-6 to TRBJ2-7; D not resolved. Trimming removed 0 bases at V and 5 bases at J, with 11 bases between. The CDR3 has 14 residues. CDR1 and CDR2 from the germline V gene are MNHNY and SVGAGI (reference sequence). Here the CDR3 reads CASSYSRLRDEQYF. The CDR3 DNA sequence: TGTGCCAGCAGTTACTCGAGGTTGCGAGACGAGCAGTACTTC.

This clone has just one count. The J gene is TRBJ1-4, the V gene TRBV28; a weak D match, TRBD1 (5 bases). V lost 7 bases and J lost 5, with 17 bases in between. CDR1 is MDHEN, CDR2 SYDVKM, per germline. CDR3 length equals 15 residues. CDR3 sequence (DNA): TGTGCCAGCACCACCCTTGGGGGGGAAAATGAAAAACTGTTTTTT. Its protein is CASTTLGGENEKLFF. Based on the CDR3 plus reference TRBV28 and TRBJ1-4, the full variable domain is DVKVTQSSRYLVKRTGEKVFLECVQDMDHENMFWYRQDPGLGLRLIYFSYDVKMKEKGDIPEGYSVSREKKERFSLILESASTNQTSMYLCASTTLGGENEKLFFGSGTQLSVL.

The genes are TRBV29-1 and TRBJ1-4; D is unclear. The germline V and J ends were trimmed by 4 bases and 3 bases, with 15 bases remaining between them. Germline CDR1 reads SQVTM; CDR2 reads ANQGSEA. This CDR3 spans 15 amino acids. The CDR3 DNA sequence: TGCAGCGTTGTATTCTCGGCCGGAGCTAATGAAAAACTGTTTTTT. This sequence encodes CSVVFSAGANEKLFF.

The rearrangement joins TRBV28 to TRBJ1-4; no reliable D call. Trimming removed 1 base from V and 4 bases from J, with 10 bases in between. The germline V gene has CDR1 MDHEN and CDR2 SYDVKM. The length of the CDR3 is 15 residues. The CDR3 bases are TGTGCCAGCAGTTTATTTGCAGGCGTTAATGAAAAACTGTTTTTT. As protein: CASSLFAGVNEKLFF.

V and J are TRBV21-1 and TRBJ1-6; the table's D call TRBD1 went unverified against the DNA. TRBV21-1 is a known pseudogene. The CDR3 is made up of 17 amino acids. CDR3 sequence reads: CASSKPGASSYNSPLHF. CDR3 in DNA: TGTGCCAGCAGCAAGCCAGGGGCTAGCTCCTATAATTCACCCCTCCACTTT.

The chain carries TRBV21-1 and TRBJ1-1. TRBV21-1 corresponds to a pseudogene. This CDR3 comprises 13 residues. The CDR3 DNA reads TGTGCCAGCAGCAAAACGACTGTATGTGAAGCTTTCTTT. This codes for CASSKTTVCEAFF.

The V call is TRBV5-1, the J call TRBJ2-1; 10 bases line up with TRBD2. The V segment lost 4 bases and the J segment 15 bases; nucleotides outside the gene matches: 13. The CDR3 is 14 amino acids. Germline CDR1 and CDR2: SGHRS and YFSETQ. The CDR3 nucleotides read TGCGCCAGCAGCCCCAGCGGGGGGGCCGTAGGCGTGTTCTTC. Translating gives CASSPSGGAVGVFF.

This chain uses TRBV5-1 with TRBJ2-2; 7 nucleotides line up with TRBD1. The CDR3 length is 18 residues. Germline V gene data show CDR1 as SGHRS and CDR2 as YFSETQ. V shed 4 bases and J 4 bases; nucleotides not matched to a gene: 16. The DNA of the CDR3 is TGCGCCAGCAGCCCGACATTGAGACAGGGTTCCGGCACCGGGGAGCTGTTTTTT. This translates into CASSPTLRQGSGTGELFF.

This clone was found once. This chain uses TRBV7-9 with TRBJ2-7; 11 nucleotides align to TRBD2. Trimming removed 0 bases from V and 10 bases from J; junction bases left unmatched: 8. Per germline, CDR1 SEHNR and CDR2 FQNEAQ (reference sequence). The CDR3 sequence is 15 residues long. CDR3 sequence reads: CASSLALGTSGSQYF. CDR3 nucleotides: TGTGCCAGCAGCTTAGCGCTGGGGACTAGCGGCTCTCAGTACTTC.

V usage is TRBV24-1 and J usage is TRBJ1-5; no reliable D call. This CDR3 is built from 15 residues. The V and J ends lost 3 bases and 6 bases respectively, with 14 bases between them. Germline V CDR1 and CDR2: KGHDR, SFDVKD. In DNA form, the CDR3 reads TGTGCCACCAGTGATGCAAGGGAGTCGGGTCAGCCCCAGCATTTT. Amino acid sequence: CATSDARESGQPQHF.

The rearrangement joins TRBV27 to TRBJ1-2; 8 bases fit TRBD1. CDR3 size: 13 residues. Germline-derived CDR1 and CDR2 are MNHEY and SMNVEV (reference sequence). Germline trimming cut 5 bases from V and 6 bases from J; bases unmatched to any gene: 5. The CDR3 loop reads CASSPRDRNGYTF. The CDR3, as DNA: TGTGCCAGCAGTCCTCGGGACAGGAATGGCTACACCTTC.

The CDR3 region is CASIGLAGLNTGELFF. DNA for the CDR3: TGTGCCAGCATTGGTCTAGCGGGCCTCAACACCGGGGAGCTGTTTTTT. This chain links TRBV27 with TRBJ2-2; 8 positions agree with TRBD2. The germline V gene encodes CDR1 MNHEY and CDR2 SMNVEV (reference sequence). The CDR3 contains 16 residues. V lost 7 bases to trimming and J lost 2 bases; unmatched junction nucleotides: 9.

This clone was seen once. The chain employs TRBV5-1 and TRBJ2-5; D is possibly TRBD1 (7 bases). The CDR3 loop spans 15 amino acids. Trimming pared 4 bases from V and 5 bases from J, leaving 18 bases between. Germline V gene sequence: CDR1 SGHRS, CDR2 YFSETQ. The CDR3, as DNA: TGCGCCAGCAGCCCAAGACAGGGAGGTGGCGAGACCCAGTACTTC. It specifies CASSPRQGGGETQYF.